These T cell receptor beta chains were read from a single sample in a study of blood T cell repertoires in COVID-19. TCRdb's table, derived via immunoSEQ multiplex PCR, lists solely in-frame clones and lacks some. The sample contains some 150,000 clones, around 82% of which appear only once. The sequenced sample consisted of peripheral blood. Receptors originate from a man between 60 and 75 years old with active or convalescent COVID-19. Each CDR3 is given with its conserved first and last residue. A D gene is named only where the DNA matches it firmly. Rows give clone size only sometimes, using once, few, many, or a class for an expanded clone.

.,.,TRBJ2-1,TRBV25-1,CASSRQASATYNEQFF,TGTGCCAGCTCCCGCCAGGCTAGCGCCACCTACAATGAGCAGTTCTTC
.,TRBD1,TRBJ2-3,TRBV10-3,CAIRVRGSSTDTQYF,TGTGCCATCAGGGTCAGGGGGTCTAGCACAGATACGCAGTATTTT
.,.,TRBJ1-5,TRBV15,CATSRDGGWDQPQHF,TGTGCCACCAGCAGGGACGGGGGTTGGGATCAGCCCCAGCATTTT
.,TRBD2,TRBJ2-1,TRBV5-4,CASSLEGTSSYNEQFF,TGTGCCAGCAGCTTGGAAGGGACTAGCTCCTACAATGAGCAGTTCTTC
.,.,TRBJ1-4,TRBV19,CASSLHRYGATNEKLFF,TGTGCCAGTAGTCTCCACCGGTACGGTGCAACTAATGAAAAACTGTTTTTT
once,.,TRBJ2-7,TRBV28,CASSFGVLGRQSYEQYF,TGTGCCAGCAGTTTTGGGGTATTGGGTAGACAGTCCTACGAGCAGTACTTC
.,TRBD1,TRBJ1-2,TRBV6-5,CASKGTVTNYGYTF,TGTGCCAGCAAGGGGACAGTTACTAACTATGGCTACACCTTC
.,TRBD2,TRBJ2-4,TRBV6-2/TRBV6-3,CASSLPGGRGGGIQYF,TGTGCCAGCAGCCTCCCGGGAGGGAGAGGGGGGGGCATTCAGTACTTC
few,TRBD2,TRBJ2-7,TRBV10-3,CAADSGGTYEQYF,TGTGCCGCCGACAGCGGGGGGACGTACGAGCAGTACTTC
.,.,TRBJ1-2,TRBV6-2/TRBV6-3,CASSYSSSRYTF,TGTGCCAGCAGTTACTCGAGTTCCCGCTACACCTTC
.,.,TRBJ1-1,TRBV7-3,CASSQLTPGGATEAFF,TGTGCCAGCAGCCAGCTAACCCCTGGAGGGGCTACTGAAGCTTTCTTT
.,TRBD1,TRBJ1-1,TRBV10-3,CAMGQGAGTEAFF,TGTGCCATGGGACAGGGGGCGGGAACTGAAGCTTTCTTT
.,TRBD2,TRBJ2-3,TRBV5-6,CASGLAGGIADTQYF,TGTGCCAGCGGACTAGCGGGAGGAATTGCAGATACGCAGTATTTT
once,.,TRBJ1-2,TRBV3-1/TRBV3-2,CASSQVGDGANYGYTF,TGTGCCAGCAGCCAAGTAGGGGATGGGGCTAACTATGGCTACACCTTC
few,.,TRBJ2-7,TRBV27,CASSFSGIPYEQYF,TGTGCCAGCAGTTTTTCGGGGATCCCCTACGAGCAGTACTTC
.,TRBD1,TRBJ1-5,TRBV19,CASSPTGGQPQHF,TGTGCCAGTAGTCCCACAGGGGGCCAGCCCCAGCATTTT
.,.,TRBJ1-4,TRBV12-3/TRBV12-4,CASSLRGGLFF,TGTGCCAGCAGTTTGAGGGGGGGTCTGTTTTTT
.,TRBD2,TRBJ2-3,TRBV3-1/TRBV3-2,CASSSLRTSGGTSTDTQYF,TGTGCCAGCAGCTCTCTCCGGACTAGCGGGGGCACTAGCACAGATACGCAGTATTTT
.,.,TRBJ2-3,TRBV19,CASTRLGTDTQYF,TGTGCCAGTACCCGACTAGGCACAGATACGCAGTATTTT
.,TRBD2,TRBJ2-3,TRBV29-1,CSVDPAGEVDTQYF,TGCAGCGTTGATCCAGCGGGGGAGGTAGATACGCAGTATTTT
few,.,TRBJ1-5,TRBV10-3,CAISPRQVRSNQPQHF,TGTGCCATCAGCCCCAGACAGGTCCGGAGCAATCAGCCCCAGCATTTT
few,.,TRBJ2-3,TRBV19,CASSPGGIVTDTQYF,TGTGCCAGTAGTCCTGGCGGGATCGTCACAGATACGCAGTATTTT
.,TRBD2,TRBJ2-7,TRBV24-1,CATSRGTSGYEQYF,TGTGCCACCAGCCGCGGGACTAGCGGCTACGAGCAGTACTTC
.,TRBD2,TRBJ2-7,TRBV6-2/TRBV6-3,CASSYQRESYEQYF,TGTGCCAGCAGTTACCAGCGGGAGAGCTACGAGCAGTACTTC
.,.,TRBJ1-1,TRBV2,CATSPTSAAEAFF,TGTGCCACCTCTCCAACATCGGCGGCTGAAGCTTTCTTT
.,TRBD2,TRBJ2-3,TRBV2,CASRATSGPSVDTQYF,TGTGCCAGCAGGGCGACTAGCGGCCCTTCGGTGGATACGCAGTATTTT
.,TRBD2,TRBJ2-2,TRBV7-3,CASSLMGGRNTGELFF,TGTGCCAGCAGCTTAATGGGCGGGAGGAACACCGGGGAGCTGTTTTTT
.,TRBD1,TRBJ2-7,TRBV18,CASHPTGNSYEQYF,TGTGCCAGTCACCCGACAGGGAACTCCTACGAGCAGTACTTC
.,TRBD1,TRBJ1-4,TRBV7-3,CASSLEQGRNEKLFF,TGTGCCAGCAGCTTGGAACAGGGGCGTAATGAAAAACTGTTTTTT
.,TRBD2,TRBJ2-1,TRBV24-1,CATSDSGTSGYNEQFF,TGTGCCACCAGTGACTCCGGGACTAGCGGATACAATGAGCAGTTCTTC
once,.,TRBJ1-2,TRBV7-2,CASSPAGRSLLSYGYTF,TGTGCCAGCAGTCCCGCGGGGCGGTCGCTTTTGAGCTATGGCTACACCTTC
few,.,TRBJ2-2,TRBV28,CASSLGRFNTGELFF,TGTGCCAGCAGCCTGGGGCGGTTTAACACCGGGGAGCTGTTTTTT
once,TRBD2,TRBJ2-3,TRBV5-1,CASSSSGRSSADTQYF,TGCGCCAGCAGCTCGAGCGGGAGAAGTTCAGCAGATACGCAGTATTTT
.,.,TRBJ2-1,TRBV5-4,CASSLGPSSEQFF,TGTGCCAGCAGCTTGGGCCCTAGCTCGGAGCAGTTCTTC
.,TRBD2,TRBJ2-5,TRBV5-1,CASSLAGGRETQYF,TGCGCCAGCAGCCTAGCGGGAGGAAGGGAGACCCAGTACTTC
.,TRBD2,TRBJ2-7,TRBV7-3,CASSLNGGRASAEQYF,TGTGCCAGCAGCTTAAATGGCGGGAGGGCCTCGGCCGAGCAGTACTTC
few,.,TRBJ2-3,TRBV11-2,CASARENTDTQYF,TGTGCCAGCGCGCGGGAAAATACAGATACGCAGTATTTT
few,.,TRBJ2-7,TRBV5-3,CARSFSSEGGARSYEQYF,TGTGCCAGAAGCTTTAGCTCAGAGGGAGGCGCTCGGTCCTACGAGCAGTACTTC
.,TRBD1,TRBJ1-5,TRBV7-9,CASSSRTGRNQPQHF,TGTGCCAGCAGTTCTAGGACAGGCCGAAATCAGCCCCAGCATTTT
.,.,TRBJ2-7,TRBV28,CASSYRVSYEQYF,TGTGCCAGCAGTTACAGGGTTTCCTACGAGCAGTACTTC
once,TRBD1,TRBJ2-2,TRBV5-5,CASSLPGGRGGELFF,TGTGCCAGCAGCTTGCCAGGGGGAAGGGGCGGGGAGCTGTTTTTT
.,.,TRBJ2-1,TRBV1,CTSTRTGLAELEIF,TGCACCAGCACAAGAACGGGACTAGCGGAGCTGGAGATCTTC
.,TRBD1,TRBJ1-2,TRBV28,CASRTGTNYGYTF,TGTGCCAGCAGGACAGGGACTAACTATGGCTACACCTTC
.,TRBD1,TRBJ1-5,TRBV6-2/TRBV6-3,CASSWDRNQPQHF,TGTGCCAGCAGCTGGGACAGGAATCAGCCCCAGCATTTT
.,.,TRBJ2-6,TRBV5-4,CASSLPGRSGGANVLTF,TGTGCCAGCAGCTTGCCAGGGAGGAGTGGAGGGGCCAACGTCCTGACTTTC
.,.,TRBJ2-1,TRBV28,CASSPGLPNEQFF,TGTGCCAGCAGTCCGGGACTTCCAAATGAGCAGTTCTTC
.,TRBD1,TRBJ2-7,TRBV13,CASSPRGQGFYEQYF,TGTGCCAGCAGCCCAAGGGGACAGGGCTTTTACGAGCAGTACTTC
.,.,TRBJ1-5,TRBV20-1,CSASGDNQPQHF,TGCAGTGCTAGTGGAGATAATCAGCCCCAGCATTTT